This T cell receptor (beta chain) appears in the sequencing data of a study of early T cells in non-severe SARS-CoV-2 infection. Study-level background: The input, bulk RNA from unsorted whole blood, was sequenced, and chains were unpaired.

The table lists this clonotype with a few counts. This CDR3 contains 11 residues. Trimming cost V 4 bases and J 7 bases, with 10 bases left between them. Germline CDR1 reads SQVTM; CDR2 reads ANQGSEA. MiXCR, run by TCRdb on the 5' RACE reads, gives a single entry per CDR3 protein. In the table there are about 80,000 distinct CDR3 sequences, roughly 12% of which are singletons. The rearrangement joins TRBV29-1 to TRBJ1-2; D uncertain. The source was whole blood, collected at baseline. This TCR was sampled from an adult who was a healthcare worker with PCR-confirmed SARS-CoV-2 infection or an uninfected control (not recorded which). The donor label of this sample is uncertain. The DNA for the CDR3 is TGCAGCGTTGGGCGCGGTGGTGGCTACACCTTC. It codes for CSVGRGGGYTF.